One sample yielded the 22 T cell receptor beta chains listed below, sequenced in a study of sequential checkpoint blockade in melanoma. The treatment: randomized to nivolumab then ipilimumab (arm A) or the reverse (arm B). The data were produced by immunoSEQ multiplex PCR, yet TCRdb's version contains in-frame clones alone and is incomplete. The repertoire holds about 40,000 clones, with roughly 88% as singletons. The starting material was CD8+ T cells sorted from blood (inferred from file names), obtained from a patient given nivolumab and ipilimumab in sequence. Receptors were obtained from a human donor with melanoma.

This chain links TRBV7-6 with TRBJ2-1; D remains ambiguous. Germline V gene sequence: CDR1 SGHVS, CDR2 FNYEAQ. Trimming took 5 bases from V and 9 from J, leaving 23 bases between them. CDR3 length: 16 residues. CDR3 nucleotides: TGTGCCAGCAGCCCCACCGCACTTAGCCGGGTGGGTGAGCAGTTCTTC. Translated: CASSPTALSRVGEQFF.

The V and J genes are TRBV27 and TRBJ1-5; tentative D call: TRBD1 (5 bases). The V end lost 2 bases, the J end lost 7 bases, and 9 bases lay between the germline ends. The CDR3 is 13 amino acids. The germline V gene encodes CDR1 MNHEY and CDR2 SMNVEV (reference sequence). CDR3 protein: CASSLGAGQPQHF. CDR3 bases: TGTGCCAGCAGTTTAGGGGCAGGGCAGCCCCAGCATTTT.

The chain recombines TRBV4-1 with TRBJ2-7, with 7 bases lining up with TRBD1. The CDR3 is 13 amino acids. Germline loops: CDR1 MGHRA, CDR2 YSYEKL. V was clipped by 3 bases and J by 5 bases; unmatched bases: 4. CDR3 DNA: TGCGCCAGCAGCCAGCAGACAGGGAACGAGCAGTACTTC. As protein: CASSQQTGNEQYF.

The chain employs TRBV28 and TRBJ2-6, with D tentatively TRBD1 (5 bases). CDR1 is MDHEN and CDR2 is SYDVKM in the germline V gene. With 7 bases removed from V and 4 bases from J, the gap between germline ends came to 20 bases. CDR3 length: 17 amino acids. CDR3 residues: CASNRPAGRSGANVLTF. CDR3 sequence (DNA): TGTGCCAGCAACCGCCCGGCAGGGCGCTCAGGGGCCAACGTCCTGACTTTC. Filled out from reference TRBV28 and TRBJ2-6, the complete variable domain reads DVKVTQSSRYLVKRTGEKVFLECVQDMDHENMFWYRQDPGLGLRLIYFSYDVKMKEKGDIPEGYSVSREKKERFSLILESASTNQTSMYLCASNRPAGRSGANVLTFGAGSRLTVL.

This clone has a handful of counts. This chain uses TRBV7-4 with TRBJ2-7, with D possibly TRBD1 on 6 matching bases. Trimming took off 5 bases at V and 2 bases at J, with 13 bases between the two ends. Germline V gene lookup returns CDR1 SGHVT and CDR2 SQSDAQ. The CDR3 extends over 14 amino acids. The CDR3 nucleotides are TGTGCCAGCAGCGGAGCCAGGGACACCTACGAGCAGTACGTC. It yields the protein CASSGARDTYEQYV.

This clone was seen just once. The chain couples TRBV13 to TRBJ1-2, with 7 bases matching TRBD1. The CDR3 is made up of 11 amino acids. Germline V gene data show CDR1 as PRHDT and CDR2 as FYEKMQ (reference sequence). Losses at the gene ends were 4 bases for V and 14 bases for J; bases not matched to a gene: 7. The CDR3 loop is CASSSNHRGTF. CDR3 nucleotide sequence: TGTGCCAGCAGCTCAAACCACAGGGGTACCTTC.

This chain joins TRBV18 and TRBJ2-7, with a tentative D call TRBD1 (8 bases). The ends were cut back, 5 bases at V and 4 bases at J, with 15 bases in the middle. Germline V gene sequence: CDR1 KGHSH, CDR2 LQKENI. The CDR3 has 14 residues. The CDR3 sequence: CASSDTGGDYEQYF. The CDR3 DNA is TGTGCCAGCTCAGACACAGGGGGGGATTACGAGCAGTACTTC.

The chain uses TRBV19 and TRBJ2-1; 9 positions agree with TRBD1. Germline CDR1 LNHDA, CDR2 SQIVND (reference sequence). With 6 bases clipped from V and 4 bases from J, the junction kept 10 bases outside the gene matches. The length of the CDR3 is 16 residues. The DNA for the CDR3 is TGTGCCAGTAGGAATAACAGGGGGCTGGGGTACAATGAGCAGTTCTTC. This gives the protein CASRNNRGLGYNEQFF.

The rearrangement uses TRBV11-2 and TRBJ1-4; 7 bases agree with TRBD1. J lost 8 bases, V lost 2 bases, and 14 bases had no gene match. The CDR3 totals 17 residues. Germline V CDR1 and CDR2: SGHAT, FQNNGV. The DNA of the CDR3 is TGTGCCAGCAGCTTATTCTTTCCGACTCAGGGGGACGAAAAACTGTTTTTT. This codes for CASSLFFPTQGDEKLFF.

This clone was seen only a few times. J is TRBJ2-7 and V is TRBV6-5; 12 bases line up with TRBD2. The CDR3 sequence is 15 residues long. V shed 7 bases and J 1 base; nucleotides not matched to a gene: 5. Germline CDR1 and CDR2: MNHEY and SVGAGI. As DNA, the CDR3 is TGTGCCAGCAACCCGACTAGCGGGAGTTCCTACGAGCAGTACGTC. Translation: CASNPTSGSSYEQYV.

This clone appeared a single time. The chain carries TRBV2 and TRBJ2-7; D is unclear. This CDR3 spans 17 amino acids. Germline V gene lookup returns CDR1 SNHLY and CDR2 FYNNEI. The ends were cut back, 8 bases at V and 0 bases at J, with 23 bases in the middle. As DNA, the CDR3 is TGTGCCAGCGAAATAGGCTCAGAGGCGCTTACCTCCTACGAGCAGTACTTC. This encodes CASEIGSEALTSYEQYF.

This chain joins TRBV6-6 and TRBJ2-4, with TRBD1 matching over 7 bases. Germline trimming cut 0 bases from V and 5 bases from J; bases unmatched to any gene: 4. Looked up from germline, CDR1 is MNHNY and CDR2 is SVGAGI (reference sequence). CDR3 size: 15 residues. The CDR3 protein is CASSYSTGWENIQYF. The CDR3 bases are TGTGCCAGCAGTTACTCGACAGGGTGGGAAAACATTCAGTACTTC.

The chain couples TRBV28 to TRBJ2-5; D is possibly TRBD2 (5 bases). Per germline, CDR1 MDHEN and CDR2 SYDVKM. Trimming left V 2 bases short and J 5 bases short, with 9 bases between. This CDR3 is 13 amino acids long. Written as DNA, the CDR3 is TGTGCCAGCAGTTTACTGGGGAGCGAGACCCAGTACTTC. Residues: CASSLLGSETQYF.

The rearrangement joins TRBV7-9 to TRBJ2-1, with 11 bases lining up with TRBD1. The trim removed 5 bases at V and 8 bases at J, leaving 8 bases unmatched. CDR1 SEHNR and CDR2 FQNEAQ come from the germline V gene (reference sequence). CDR3 length: 15 amino acids. CDR3 bases: TGTGCCAGCAGCCAGGGACAGGGGGTGCGGGATGAGCAGTTCTTC. This gives the protein CASSQGQGVRDEQFF.

J is TRBJ2-7 and V is TRBV18, with TRBD2 as a possible D gene (6 bases). Germline values: CDR1 KGHSH, CDR2 LQKENI. V dropped 8 bases and J dropped 0 bases, with 8 bases sitting between them. The CDR3 contains 12 residues. CDR3 sequence reads: CASRGTSYEQYV. CDR3 sequence (DNA): TGTGCCAGCCGGGGGACCTCCTACGAGCAGTACGTC.

The chain joins TRBV28 to TRBJ2-2, with a weak D call TRBD1 (6 bases). Germline values: CDR1 MDHEN, CDR2 SYDVKM. Trimming removed 6 bases from V and 1 base from J, with 12 bases in between. The CDR3 is 15 amino acids. CDR3: CASRRPGQNTGELFF. Written as DNA, the CDR3 is TGTGCCAGCAGGCGTCCGGGACAGAACACCGGGGAGCTGTTTTTT.

This clone turned up a few times. This chain uses TRBV28 with TRBJ2-7; D perhaps matches TRBD1 (6 bases). Germline V gene sequence: CDR1 MDHEN, CDR2 SYDVKM. V was shortened by 5 bases and J by 5 bases, with 10 bases between the two germline ends. The CDR3 contains 12 residues. CDR3 nucleotide sequence: TGTGCCAGCAGTCCAGGGGTAAACGAGCAGTACTTC. Translated: CASSPGVNEQYF.

The chain links TRBV27 to TRBJ2-1; 7 bases align to TRBD2. The CDR3 runs to 14 residues. Germline lookup yields CDR1 MNHEY and CDR2 SMNVEV (reference sequence). Trimming at V came to 2 bases and at J to 7 bases, leaving 5 bases not matched to a gene. The CDR3 nucleotides read TGTGCCAGCAGTTTAGCGGGAGCGGGTAATGAGCAGTTCTTC. It translates to CASSLAGAGNEQFF.

This chain links TRBV7-8 with TRBJ2-2; tentative D call: TRBD2 (6 bases). The length of the CDR3 is 17 residues. The V end was cut by 1 base, the J end by 3 bases, with 15 bases between. Germline loops: CDR1 SGHVS, CDR2 FQNEAQ. Here the CDR3 reads CASSLEWRGEDTGELFF. For the CDR3, the DNA is TGTGCCAGCAGCTTAGAATGGAGGGGAGAAGACACCGGGGAGCTGTTTTTT.

The CDR3 loop reads CASSIASGGGETQYF. DNA of the CDR3: TGTGCCAGTAGTATCGCCTCCGGGGGGGGTGAGACCCAGTACTTC. V is TRBV19 and J is TRBJ2-5; the match to TRBD2 covers 8 bases. This CDR3 comprises 15 residues. Germline V lookup: CDR1 LNHDA, CDR2 SQIVND (reference sequence). Losses at the gene ends were 3 bases for V and 5 bases for J; bases not matched to a gene: 8. Complete variable domain (other parts from reference TRBV19 and TRBJ2-5): DGGITQSPKYLFRKEGQNVTLSCEQNLNHDAMYWYRQDPGQGLRLIYYSQIVNDFQKGDIAEGYSVSREKKESFPLTVTSAQKNPTAFYLCASSIASGGGETQYFGPGTRLLVL.

In its sample, this clone ranks as medium-sized. The chain has TRBV19 and TRBJ1-1; D gene uncertain. CDR1 and CDR2 from the germline V gene are LNHDA and SQIVND (reference sequence). The CDR3 contains 13 residues. V lost 0 bases, J lost 3 bases, and 5 bases lay in between. The chain's CDR3 is CASSIDDYTEAFF. CDR3 coding DNA: TGTGCCAGTAGTATAGACGACTACACTGAAGCTTTCTTT.

The rearrangement uses TRBV13 and TRBJ2-2, with TRBD1 as a possible D gene (6 bases). The V gene's germline CDR1 is PRHDT and CDR2 FYEKMQ (reference sequence). The V end was cut by 6 bases, the J end by 6 bases, with 20 bases between. There are 16 residues in the CDR3. As DNA, the CDR3 is TGTGCCAGCAGGCTCGAAGGCAGGGGCCAGGCCGGGGAGCTGTTTTTT. Translated: CASRLEGRGQAGELFF.